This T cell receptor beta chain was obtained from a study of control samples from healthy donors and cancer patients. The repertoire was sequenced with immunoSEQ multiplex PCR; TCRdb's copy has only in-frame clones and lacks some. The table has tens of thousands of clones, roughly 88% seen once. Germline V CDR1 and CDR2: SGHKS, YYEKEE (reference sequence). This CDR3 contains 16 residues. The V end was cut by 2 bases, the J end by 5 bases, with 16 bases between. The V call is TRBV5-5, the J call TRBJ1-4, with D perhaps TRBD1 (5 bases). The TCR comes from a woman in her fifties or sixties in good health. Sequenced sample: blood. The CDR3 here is CASSFRGDSRNEKLFF. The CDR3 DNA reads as TGTGCCAGCAGCTTTCGGGGAGACAGCCGCAATGAAAAACTGTTTTTT. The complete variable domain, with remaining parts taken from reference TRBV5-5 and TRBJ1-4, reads DAGVTQSPTHLIKTRGQQVTLRCSPISGHKSVSWYQQVLGQGPQFIFQYYEKEERGRGNFPDRFSARQFPNYSSELNVNALLLGDSALYLCASSFRGDSRNEKLFFGSGTQLSVL.